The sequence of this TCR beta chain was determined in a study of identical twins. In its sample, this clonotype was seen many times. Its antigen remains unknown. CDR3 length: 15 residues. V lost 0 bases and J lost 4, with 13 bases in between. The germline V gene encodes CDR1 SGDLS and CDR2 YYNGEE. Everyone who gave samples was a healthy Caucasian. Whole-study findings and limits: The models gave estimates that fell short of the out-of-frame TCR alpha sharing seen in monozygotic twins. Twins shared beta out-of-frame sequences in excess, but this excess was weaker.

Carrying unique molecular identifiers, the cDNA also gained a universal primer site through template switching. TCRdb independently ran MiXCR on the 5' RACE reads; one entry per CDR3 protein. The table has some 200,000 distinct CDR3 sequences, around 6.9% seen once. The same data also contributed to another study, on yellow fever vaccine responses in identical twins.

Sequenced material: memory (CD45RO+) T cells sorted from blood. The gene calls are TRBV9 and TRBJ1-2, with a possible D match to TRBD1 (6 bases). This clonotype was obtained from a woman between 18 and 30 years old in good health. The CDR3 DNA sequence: TGTGCCAGCAGCGTAGGCCCTACAGGGCCCTATGGCTACACCTTC. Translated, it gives CASSVGPTGPYGYTF.